This is a list of T cell receptor beta chains from one sample in a study of blood T cell repertoires in COVID-19. The repertoire was sequenced with immunoSEQ multiplex PCR; TCRdb's copy has only in-frame clones and lacks some. Of under 150,000 clones listed, around 84% are singletons. Input material: peripheral blood. These receptors originate from a human donor in a cohort sampled during active COVID-19. Each CDR3 is given with its conserved first and last residue. D genes are given only for firm matches. Where a row states a size, it is once, few, many or the class of an expanded clone; other rows omit it.

>NA|TRBV7-9|TRBJ2-1|few
CASSLLQGAENEQFF
TGTGCCAGCAGCTTACTACAGGGAGCGGAAAATGAGCAGTTCTTC
>NA|TRBV14|TRBJ1-4|NA
CASSRGGGTNEKLFF
TGTGCCAGCAGCCGCGGCGGAGGAACTAATGAAAAACTGTTTTTT
>NA|TRBV19|TRBJ1-5|NA
CASSRNSGEPQHF
TGTGCCAGTAGTAGGAACTCAGGGGAGCCCCAGCATTTT
>TRBD1|TRBV2|TRBJ1-3|NA
CASSLRRGTGGGNTIYF
TGTGCCAGCAGCCTTCGCCGAGGGACAGGGGGTGGAAACACCATATATTTT
>TRBD1|TRBV6-2/TRBV6-3|TRBJ2-6|few
CASSPRGSGANVLTF
TGTGCCAGCAGCCCCAGGGGGTCTGGGGCCAACGTCCTGACTTTC
>NA|TRBV5-1|TRBJ2-5|NA
CASSTGPLGEETQYF
TGCGCCAGCAGCACCGGGCCCCTCGGGGAAGAGACCCAGTACTTC
>TRBD1|TRBV18|TRBJ1-2|NA
CASSPPQVGDSNYGYTF
TGTGCCAGCTCACCACCCCAGGTCGGGGACAGTAACTATGGCTACACCTTC
>NA|TRBV11-2|TRBJ2-3|NA
CASSLGFIAQFPVF
TGTGCCAGCAGCTTGGGCTTCATAGCGCAGTTTCCCGTTTTT
>TRBD1|TRBV19|TRBJ1-2|NA
CATTDRATVYGYTF
TGTGCCACCACGGACAGGGCAACTGTCTATGGCTACACCTTC
>NA|TRBV7-8|TRBJ1-2|NA
CASSSPPGSYTF
TGTGCCAGCAGCTCTCCGCCGGGGAGCTACACCTTC
>NA|TRBV5-4|TRBJ2-2|NA
CASSLPGTGELFF
TGTGCCAGCAGCTTACCAGGCACCGGGGAGCTGTTTTTT
>TRBD1|TRBV15|TRBJ1-1|NA
CATSRGDRGILEAFF
TGTGCCACCAGCAGAGGGGACAGGGGGATCCTTGAAGCTTTCTTT
>NA|TRBV6-5|TRBJ1-6|NA
CASSPQFYNSPLHF
TGTGCCAGCAGCCCCCAATTCTATAATTCACCCCTCCACTTT
>TRBD1|TRBV7-6|TRBJ2-2|NA
CASRGFPGQGSTGELFF
TGTGCCAGCAGGGGATTCCCGGGACAGGGGAGCACCGGGGAGCTGTTTTTT
>TRBD2|TRBV2|TRBJ2-1|NA
CASGRLAGAPLFF
TGTGCCAGCGGGCGCCTAGCGGGGGCCCCCCTGTTCTTC
>TRBD1|TRBV11-1|TRBJ2-1|NA
CASSFRKGQYNEQFF
TGTGCCAGCAGCTTTAGGAAGGGACAGTACAATGAGCAGTTCTTC
>NA|TRBV24-1|TRBJ2-2|once
CATGRVPGELFF
TGTGCCACCGGCAGGGTGCCCGGGGAGCTGTTTTTT
>NA|TRBV3-1/TRBV3-2|TRBJ2-5|NA
CASSLRAQETQYF
TGTGCCAGCAGCCTTCGAGCCCAAGAGACCCAGTACTTC
>NA|TRBV5-1|TRBJ2-2|few
CASSLDPGRTGELFF
TGCGCCAGCAGCTTGGACCCAGGGCGGACCGGGGAGCTGTTTTTT
>NA|TRBV27|TRBJ1-2|NA
CASSLYPGGNYGYTF
TGTGCCAGCAGTTTATATCCCGGAGGGAACTATGGCTACACCTTC
>TRBD2|TRBV4-1|TRBJ2-7|NA
CASSHWGGLDYEQYF
TGCGCCAGCAGCCACTGGGGGGGACTAGACTACGAGCAGTACTTC
>TRBD1|TRBV5-1|TRBJ1-1|NA
CASSWGDRVNTEAFF
TGCGCCAGCAGCTGGGGGGACAGAGTGAACACTGAAGCTTTCTTT
>NA|TRBV5-4|TRBJ2-7|NA
CASSPRAGAEGEQYF
TGTGCCAGCAGCCCCAGGGCGGGGGCAGAAGGCGAGCAGTACTTC
>NA|TRBV30|TRBJ1-2|NA
CAWSQRSNYGYTF
TGTGCCTGGAGTCAGAGGAGCAACTATGGCTACACCTTC
>TRBD2|TRBV7-8|TRBJ2-5|NA
CASSRLGTSALQETQYF
TGTGCCAGCAGCCGCCTCGGGACTAGCGCCCTCCAAGAGACCCAGTACTTC